This T cell receptor beta chain stems from a study of blood T cells in healthy people across ages. Per the germline V gene, CDR1 is SGDLS and CDR2 is YYNGEE. The CDR3 is made up of 15 amino acids. V lost 1 base and J lost 0, with 5 bases in between. In terms of origin and age, donors were healthy Caucasian individuals from Russia aged about 6 to 100. A J-beta primer mix and a sample-barcoded 5' primer were used in a second PCR of about 7 to 11 cycles. MiXCR, applied by TCRdb to the 5' RACE reads, yields one record per CDR3 protein. This sample has roughly 730,000 distinct CDR3 sequences, with around three fifths found just once.

Input material: blood. The sequence derives from a man between 40 and 49 years old in good health. V and J are TRBV9 and TRBJ2-6; D is undetermined. CDR3 residues: CASSVQNSGANVLTF. In nucleotides, the CDR3 is TGTGCCAGCAGCGTACAGAACTCTGGGGCCAACGTCCTGACTTTC.